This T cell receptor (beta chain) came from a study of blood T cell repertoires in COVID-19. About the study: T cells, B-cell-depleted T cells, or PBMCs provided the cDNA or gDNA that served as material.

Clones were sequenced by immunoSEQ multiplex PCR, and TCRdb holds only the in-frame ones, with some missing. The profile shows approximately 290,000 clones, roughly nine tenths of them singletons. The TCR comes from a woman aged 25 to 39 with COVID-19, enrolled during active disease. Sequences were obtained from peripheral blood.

CDR3 region: CASSELWSKIPREAFF. The CDR3 nucleotides read TGTGCCAGCAGTGAACTTTGGAGCAAAATCCCACGGGAGGCTTTCTTT. The chain employs TRBV6-1 and TRBJ1-1; D not certain. CDR1 and CDR2 (germline): MNHNS, SASEGT. V was clipped by 2 bases and J by 11 bases, with 24 bases between them. The CDR3 runs to 16 residues.